The subject of this entry is one TCR beta chain. As yet, its antigen is unknown. This CDR3 spans 11 amino acids. The germline V and J ends were trimmed by 2 bases and 7 bases, with 6 bases remaining between them. CDR1 is SGHAT and CDR2 is FQNNGV in the germline V gene. The data were taken from a study of graft-versus-host responses after intestinal transplantation. Study-level background: Recipients were given multivisceral, liver-intestinal, or isolated intestinal transplants. Anti-thymocyte globulin induction was given to all recipients, followed by tacrolimus and steroids for around 3 years. Study observations and caveats: Ileal or blood samples showed some GvH clones first, and such clones were also found in recipient marrow.

Assay: immunoSEQ multiplex PCR; the TCRdb copy retains only in-frame clones and omits some. The repertoire holds some 100,000 clones, with around 92% as singletons. The sample was unstimulated CD8+ T cells sorted from spleen or lymph node cells, taken before transplant. The chain carries TRBV11-2 and TRBJ2-7, with D hard to call. The receptor's source is a human donor who was the organ donor for an intestinal transplant. The CDR3: CASSLTREQYF. Here the CDR3 DNA reads TGTGCCAGCAGCTTAACGCGTGAGCAGTACTTC.